Below are 18 T cell receptor beta chains sequenced from a single sample in a study of T cell repertoires in cytomegalovirus infection (dated by TCRdb to about 2019). The instrument given in TCRdb is Illumina HiSeq 1500. Through fastp at Q25 and MiXCR, TCRdb rebuilt clones from the public reads, retaining in-frame beta chains. For every CDR3 protein sequence, its rows merge into one entry that carries the most common genes and DNA. The sample table records fewer than 130,000 distinct CDR3 sequences; roughly 41% of these occur just once. The leading ten clones occupy roughly 70% of the sample. Which antigens these TCRs recognize remains unknown. Explained via the paper, the treatment or condition label denotes: in vitro stimulation with specific CMV peptide epitopes to enrich CMV-specific T cells. This material consisted of CD8+ T cells from cultured PBMCs, taken from culture after CMV antigen stimulation. Receptors originate from a human donor in good health (CMV status not recorded). Some clones in this sample may be carry-over from other donors' samples.

The sample holds many counts of this clonotype. This chain links TRBV6-5 with TRBJ2-2, with 9 bases lining up with TRBD1. Germline CDR1 is MNHEY and CDR2 is SVGAGI. V dropped 5 bases and J dropped 0; count of bases not matched to a gene: 16. CDR3 length: 20 amino acids. This CDR3 is CASSLFTGGLSWANTGELFF. DNA of the CDR3: TGTGCCAGCAGTCTATTTACAGGGGGCCTTAGTTGGGCGAACACCGGGGAGCTGTTTTTT.

V gene TRBV7-2 combines with J gene TRBJ2-3, with 14 bases lining up with TRBD2. Germline CDR1 and CDR2: SGHTA and FQGNSA. The trim removed 6 bases at V and 7 bases at J, leaving 9 bases unmatched. This CDR3 is 16 amino acids long. Here the CDR3 reads CASRPTGTSGGYTQYF. The CDR3, as DNA: TGTGCCAGCAGGCCCACCGGGACTAGCGGGGGATATACGCAGTATTTT.

The table lists this clonotype with a few counts. For the CDR3, the DNA is TGTGCCAGCAGCCCGCCGGGACAACCTTACGAGCAGTACTTC. It codes for CASSPPGQPYEQYF. V is TRBV7-9 and J is TRBJ2-7, with D possibly matching TRBD1 (6 bases). CDR3 length: 14 residues. CDR1 is SEHNR, CDR2 FQNEAQ, per germline (reference sequence). V lost 5 bases and J 4 bases, leaving 15 bases between the germline ends.

The genes are TRBV12-3 or TRBV12-4 and TRBJ1-2; no definite D call. Trimming pared 1 base from V and 14 bases from J, leaving 11 bases between. The CDR3 extends over 11 amino acids. Here the CDR3 reads CASSLDGLQTF. In DNA form, the CDR3 reads TGTGCCAGCAGTTTAGACGGGTTGCAGACCTTC.

This clonotype was counted between two and nine times. The chain uses TRBV12-3 or TRBV12-4 and TRBJ2-5, with a weak D call TRBD1 (7 bases). Trimming pared 5 bases from V and 5 bases from J, leaving 18 bases between. The CDR3 runs 15 residues. In DNA form, the CDR3 reads TGTGCCAGCAGTAATAGGTGGCAGGGGGGCGAGACCCAGTACTTC. This gives the protein CASSNRWQGGETQYF.

The chain joins TRBV6-6 to TRBJ1-1; D might be TRBD1 (6 bases). The CDR3 has 13 residues. From germline, CDR1 is MNHNY and CDR2 SVGAGI (reference sequence). Between the trimmed V and J ends, which lost 3 bases and 7 bases, there was a span of 12 bases. Here the CDR3 reads CASSYSRGFEAFF. As DNA, the CDR3 is TGTGCCAGCAGTTATTCCAGGGGATTTGAAGCTTTCTTT.

In regard to this clonotype: A read error may be the cause here, since a much bigger clone is one base away. The chain uses TRBV10-3 and TRBJ2-7; D call uncertain. Trimming pared 6 bases from V and 5 bases from J, leaving 14 bases between. The germline V gene encodes CDR1 ENHRY and CDR2 SYGVKD. The CDR3 spans 13 residues. The CDR3 spells CAISPESSHEQYF. CDR3 coding DNA: TGTGCCATCAGCCCTGAATCTTCCCACGAGCAGTACTTC.

V usage is TRBV19 and J usage is TRBJ1-5; possibly TRBD1 for D (5 bases). V shed 6 bases and J shed 3 bases, with 12 bases lying between them. The length of the CDR3 is 14 residues. From germline, CDR1 is LNHDA and CDR2 SQIVND (reference sequence). The CDR3 sequence: CASSGDGYNQPQHF. CDR3 DNA: TGTGCCAGTAGCGGGGACGGGTACAATCAGCCCCAGCATTTT.

CDR3: CASSPERGSSGNTIYF. CDR3 sequence (DNA): TGTGCCAGCAGCCCCGAGCGGGGGAGCTCTGGAAACACCATATATTTT. The chain carries TRBV9 and TRBJ1-3; tentative D call: TRBD1 (5 bases). Germline values: CDR1 SGDLS, CDR2 YYNGEE. The CDR3 spans 16 residues. The ends were cut back, 4 bases at V and 0 bases at J, with 14 bases in the middle.

This clonotype was recorded a few times. The chain employs TRBV7-2 and TRBJ2-1, with 14 positions matching TRBD2. There are 18 residues in the CDR3. V was pared by 5 bases and J by 8 bases, with 14 bases of the junction left unmatched. Germline V gene data show CDR1 as SGHTA and CDR2 as FQGNSA. The CDR3 DNA sequence: TGTGCCAGCAGCCGACTAGCGGGGGGGCTTAGTGTCCAGGATGAGCAGTTCTTC. Protein sequence: CASSRLAGGLSVQDEQFF. Looking up the rest from reference TRBV7-2 and TRBJ2-1 gives the full variable domain: GAGVSQSPSNKVTEKGKDVELRCDPISGHTALYWYRQSLGQGLEFLIYFQGNSAPDKSGLPSDRFSAERTGGSVSTLTIQRTQQEDSAVYLCASSRLAGGLSVQDEQFFGPGTRLTVL.

This clonotype showed up just a few times. The rearrangement uses TRBV12-3 or TRBV12-4 and TRBJ2-6; D ambiguous. The CDR3 spans 11 residues. Trimming left V 6 bases short and J 5 bases short, with 2 bases between. The CDR3 DNA is TGTGCCAGCAGCTGGGCCAACGTCCTGACTTTC. Protein: CASSWANVLTF.

This clonotype was observed a few times. V is TRBV10-3 and J is TRBJ2-2; D is unresolved. The CDR3 extends over 17 amino acids. CDR1 and CDR2 from the germline V gene are ENHRY and SYGVKD. Trimming stripped 0 bases from V and 5 bases from J, with 16 bases between. The CDR3 spells CAISESSRAPSTGELFF. The CDR3 coding sequence is TGTGCCATCAGTGAGTCATCCAGAGCCCCGAGTACCGGGGAGCTGTTTTTT.

The gene calls are TRBV7-2 and TRBJ2-1, with 11 bases aligning to TRBD2. Germline CDR1 is SGHTA and CDR2 is FQGNSA. The CDR3 covers 16 residues. V shed 3 bases and J 6 bases; nucleotides not matched to a gene: 7. The chain's CDR3 is CASSFFRTSGFNEQFF. CDR3 nucleotides: TGTGCCAGCAGCTTTTTCAGGACTAGCGGGTTCAATGAGCAGTTCTTC.

The chain has TRBV4-2 and TRBJ2-1; D call uncertain. Germline CDR1 and CDR2: LGHNA and YNFKEQ. V was shortened by 2 bases and J by 6 bases, with 8 bases between the two germline ends. The CDR3 sequence is 13 residues long. The CDR3 here is CASSQIGANEQFF. Here the CDR3 DNA reads TGTGCCAGCAGCCAAATAGGCGCCAATGAGCAGTTCTTC.

This clonotype occurred many times. The rearrangement uses TRBV12-3 or TRBV12-4 and TRBJ1-3; D possibly corresponds to TRBD1 (5 bases). V was shortened by 3 bases and J by 0 bases, with 6 bases between the two germline ends. CDR3 size: 14 residues. CDR3 residues: CASSFDSSGNTIYF. CDR3 coding DNA: TGTGCCAGCAGTTTCGACAGCTCTGGAAACACCATATATTTT.

The V call is TRBV6-1, the J call TRBJ1-1; D possibly corresponds to TRBD1 (6 bases). Trimming removed 5 bases from V and 11 bases from J, with 15 bases in between. The CDR3 runs 12 residues. CDR1 MNHNS and CDR2 SASEGT come from the germline V gene. The CDR3 protein is CASSTGAALAFF. The CDR3 DNA reads as TGTGCCAGCAGTACGGGGGCCGCTTTGGCTTTCTTT.

The rearrangement joins TRBV13 to TRBJ2-5; tentative D call: TRBD1 (6 bases). Germline V gene sequence: CDR1 PRHDT, CDR2 FYEKMQ (reference sequence). The CDR3 runs to 17 residues. V shed 5 bases and J shed 5 bases, with 24 bases lying between them. CDR3 in amino acids: CASSPPDSGALGETQYF. In nucleotides, the CDR3 is TGTGCCAGCAGCCCGCCGGACTCAGGGGCGCTGGGCGAGACCCAGTACTTC.

In DNA, the CDR3 is TGTGCCAGCAGTCCGTCCCGAGCGGGGGGCCACGATGAGCAGTTCTTC. Translation gives CASSPSRAGGHDEQFF. V is TRBV28 and J is TRBJ2-1; 9 nucleotides match TRBD2. After removal of 5 bases from V and 8 bases from J, the junction contained 13 bases not matched to a gene. The CDR3 contains 16 residues. Germline assignment: CDR1 MDHEN and CDR2 SYDVKM.